Listed below are T cell receptor beta chains from one sample, sequenced in a study of shared clonotypes between healthy human individuals. Assay: immunoSEQ multiplex PCR; the TCRdb copy retains only in-frame clones and omits some. This sample carries 850,000 to 1,100,000 clones, about 80% of them seen once, and the ten largest clones take 0.85% to 1%. The sequencing input was memory CD4+ T cells from PBMCs. The origin of the receptors is a man younger than 35 in good health. Some clones in this sample may be carry-over from other donors' samples. Both conserved end residues are part of each CDR3. Each record gives: J gene, V gene, D gene, clone size, CDR3 protein, CDR3 DNA. D genes are given only for firm matches. Part of the rows lack a size; the others show once, few, many or a class for expanded clones.

j_gene: TRBJ1-2; v_gene: TRBV27; d_gene: -; abundance: few; CDR3aa: CASSPTPGGYTF; CDR3nt: TGTGCCAGCAGTCCGACCCCTGGTGGCTACACCTTC
j_gene: TRBJ1-5; v_gene: TRBV28; d_gene: -; abundance: few; CDR3aa: CASSLAGNHQPQHF; CDR3nt: TGTGCCAGCAGTTTAGCAGGGAACCATCAGCCCCAGCATTTT
j_gene: TRBJ1-6; v_gene: TRBV15; d_gene: TRBD1; abundance: few; CDR3aa: CATSSTGTGLSPLHF; CDR3nt: TGTGCCACCAGCAGCACCGGGACAGGGTTATCACCCCTCCACTTT
j_gene: TRBJ2-7; v_gene: TRBV14; d_gene: -; abundance: once; CDR3aa: CASSQVRGYEQYF; CDR3nt: TGTGCCAGCAGCCAAGTACGGGGCTACGAGCAGTACTTC
j_gene: TRBJ2-3; v_gene: TRBV5-4; d_gene: -; abundance: -; CDR3aa: CAITIGRSTDTQYF; CDR3nt: TGTGCCATTACAATAGGACGTAGCACAGATACGCAGTATTTT
j_gene: TRBJ2-5; v_gene: TRBV28; d_gene: -; abundance: -; CDR3aa: CASQKGDQETQYF; CDR3nt: TGTGCCAGCCAAAAGGGGGACCAAGAGACCCAGTACTTC
j_gene: TRBJ1-5; v_gene: TRBV6-1; d_gene: -; abundance: -; CDR3aa: CASSGGPRGYGNQPQHF; CDR3nt: TGTGCCAGCAGTGGAGGCCCCAGGGGTTACGGCAATCAGCCCCAGCATTTT
j_gene: TRBJ2-7; v_gene: TRBV29-1; d_gene: -; abundance: -; CDR3aa: CSASSANHEQYF; CDR3nt: TGCAGCGCCTCCTCGGCAAACCACGAGCAGTACTTC
j_gene: TRBJ2-1; v_gene: TRBV12-5; d_gene: -; abundance: -; CDR3aa: CASGFQDEQFF; CDR3nt: TGTGCTAGTGGTTTCCAGGATGAGCAGTTCTTC
j_gene: TRBJ1-1; v_gene: TRBV5-1; d_gene: -; abundance: once; CDR3aa: CASSLEQGAEAFF; CDR3nt: TGCGCCAGCAGCTTGGAACAGGGAGCTGAAGCTTTCTTT
j_gene: TRBJ2-7; v_gene: TRBV11-2; d_gene: -; abundance: -; CDR3aa: CASSSTASSYEQYF; CDR3nt: TGTGCCAGCAGCTCGACCGCAAGCTCCTACGAGCAGTACTTC
j_gene: TRBJ2-1; v_gene: TRBV29-1; d_gene: -; abundance: -; CDR3aa: CSVEAGAPYNEQFF; CDR3nt: TGCAGCGTTGAGGCAGGGGCTCCCTACAATGAGCAGTTCTTC
j_gene: TRBJ2-3; v_gene: TRBV7-9; d_gene: TRBD2; abundance: -; CDR3aa: CASSPIVGRQDTQYF; CDR3nt: TGTGCCAGCAGCCCGATTGTCGGGAGGCAAGATACGCAGTATTTT
j_gene: TRBJ2-1; v_gene: TRBV5-1; d_gene: -; abundance: -; CDR3aa: CASSPGPPPNEQFF; CDR3nt: TGCGCCAGCAGCCCGGGACCCCCTCCCAATGAGCAGTTCTTC
j_gene: TRBJ2-1; v_gene: TRBV6-6; d_gene: TRBD2; abundance: -; CDR3aa: CASSSLLAGQSNEQFF; CDR3nt: TGTGCCAGCAGTTCCCTATTAGCGGGTCAGAGCAATGAGCAGTTCTTC
j_gene: TRBJ1-4; v_gene: TRBV5-4; d_gene: TRBD1; abundance: -; CDR3aa: CASSLTGGEEKLFF; CDR3nt: TGTGCCAGCAGCTTGACAGGGGGCGAAGAAAAACTGTTTTTT
j_gene: TRBJ1-1; v_gene: TRBV5-8; d_gene: TRBD1; abundance: -; CDR3aa: CASSFDRGSSYTEAFF; CDR3nt: TGTGCCAGCAGCTTCGACAGGGGGTCTTCTTACACTGAAGCTTTCTTT
j_gene: TRBJ1-4; v_gene: TRBV15; d_gene: TRBD1; abundance: many; CDR3aa: CATSSPGTGSQEKLFF; CDR3nt: TGTGCCACCAGCAGTCCCGGGACAGGGTCCCAAGAAAAACTGTTTTTT
j_gene: TRBJ2-2; v_gene: TRBV7-7; d_gene: TRBD2; abundance: once; CDR3aa: CASSLGGLAGINTGELFF; CDR3nt: TGTGCCAGCAGCTTAGGGGGACTAGCGGGAATCAACACCGGGGAGCTGTTTTTT
j_gene: TRBJ1-2; v_gene: TRBV6-6; d_gene: -; abundance: -; CDR3aa: CASSYLLQGRGGYTF; CDR3nt: TGTGCCAGCAGTTACCTCTTACAGGGCCGTGGGGGCTACACCTTC
j_gene: TRBJ1-2; v_gene: TRBV10-3; d_gene: -; abundance: -; CDR3aa: CAISESTRGGGYTF; CDR3nt: TGTGCCATCAGTGAGTCGACTCGGGGAGGTGGCTACACCTTC
j_gene: TRBJ2-1; v_gene: TRBV5-1; d_gene: -; abundance: -; CDR3aa: CASSPGGLFNEQFF; CDR3nt: TGCGCCAGCAGCCCCGGGGGACTTTTTAATGAGCAGTTCTTC
j_gene: TRBJ2-7; v_gene: TRBV6-1; d_gene: -; abundance: -; CDR3aa: CASRRLDTFSYEQYF; CDR3nt: TGTGCCAGCAGGAGACTGGACACATTCTCCTACGAGCAGTACTTC
j_gene: TRBJ1-4; v_gene: TRBV6-5; d_gene: -; abundance: -; CDR3aa: CASRTDSTEKLFF; CDR3nt: TGTGCCAGCAGGACGGATAGTACCGAAAAACTGTTTTTT
j_gene: TRBJ1-2; v_gene: TRBV6-5; d_gene: -; abundance: -; CDR3aa: CASSRGGEGYTF; CDR3nt: TGTGCCAGCAGTCGAGGAGGGGAAGGCTACACCTTC
j_gene: TRBJ1-5; v_gene: TRBV28; d_gene: -; abundance: -; CDR3aa: CASSLGRAQSRPQHF; CDR3nt: TGTGCCAGCAGTTTGGGAAGGGCACAATCACGGCCCCAGCATTTT
j_gene: TRBJ1-1; v_gene: TRBV19; d_gene: -; abundance: once; CDR3aa: CASSPQVRVGTEAFF; CDR3nt: TGTGCCAGTAGCCCTCAGGTCAGGGTCGGGACTGAAGCTTTCTTT
j_gene: TRBJ1-1; v_gene: TRBV2; d_gene: -; abundance: -; CDR3aa: CASSEGADQKAFF; CDR3nt: TGTGCCAGCAGTGAAGGGGCGGATCAGAAAGCTTTCTTT
j_gene: TRBJ1-1; v_gene: TRBV18; d_gene: -; abundance: -; CDR3aa: CASSQSGTEPGEAFF; CDR3nt: TGTGCCAGCTCGCAATCCGGGACGGAGCCTGGGGAAGCTTTCTTT
j_gene: TRBJ1-2; v_gene: TRBV10-3; d_gene: -; abundance: -; CDR3aa: CAISEGPGSGYGYTF; CDR3nt: TGTGCCATCAGTGAGGGCCCGGGCTCAGGCTATGGCTACACCTTC
j_gene: TRBJ2-5; v_gene: TRBV5-1; d_gene: TRBD2; abundance: few; CDR3aa: CASRAGTSGRGETQYF; CDR3nt: TGCGCCAGCAGAGCCGGGACTAGCGGGAGAGGGGAGACCCAGTACTTC
j_gene: TRBJ1-4; v_gene: TRBV6-1; d_gene: -; abundance: -; CDR3aa: CASSVWNEKLFF; CDR3nt: TGTGCCAGCAGTGTATGGAATGAAAAACTGTTTTTT
j_gene: TRBJ2-1; v_gene: TRBV28; d_gene: TRBD2; abundance: -; CDR3aa: CASSRLAGDEQFF; CDR3nt: TGTGCCAGCAGCAGGCTAGCGGGCGATGAGCAGTTCTTC
j_gene: TRBJ1-3; v_gene: TRBV2; d_gene: -; abundance: -; CDR3aa: CASGREGISLGNTIYF; CDR3nt: TGTGCCAGCGGCAGGGAGGGGATAAGCTTAGGAAACACCATATATTTT